The T cell receptor beta chain described here comes from a study of T-cell memory formation after mild COVID-19. The germline gives CDR1 MNHEY, CDR2 SVGEGT. V trimming: 2 bases; J trimming: 6 bases; junction bases outside the gene matches: 13. The CDR3 is 16 residues long. Each CDR3 protein gets one entry after TCRdb re-called the 5' RACE reads with MiXCR. The sample has under 200,000 distinct CDR3 sequences; over 10% are singletons. General observations from the study: Memory cells collected pre-infection included some clones that later responded, suggesting cross-reactive memory joined.

This clonotype was detected ten times or more. The antigen is unknown. The chain links TRBV6-2 or TRBV6-3 to TRBJ2-7; TRBD1 aligns across 7 bases. The TCR sequence derives from a man younger than 30 who had mild COVID-19 (a few samples of this study predate the infection). Cell type and time point are not known. Sequenced material: PBMCs or a T cell subset sorted from them (not recorded which). CDR3 protein: CASSYARDSHRVEQYV. In DNA form, the CDR3 reads TGTGCCAGCAGTTACGCTCGGGACAGTCACCGGGTCGAGCAGTACGTC.